These 15 T cell receptor beta chains were sequenced from one sample in a study of cytomegalovirus exposure and HLA in healthy donors. Sequencing was performed with immunoSEQ multiplex PCR; in TCRdb, only in-frame clones are kept and a portion is missing. The table lists 100,000 to 150,000 clones, roughly nine tenths of them singletons. Sequenced sample: PBMCs. These receptors all stem from a woman aged 18-29 years in good health and CMV-seronegative.

In its sample, this clone was seen a few times. V and J are TRBV7-9 and TRBJ1-2; D is unresolved. Germline V gives CDR1 SEHNR, CDR2 FQNEAQ (reference sequence). Trimming removed 1 base at V and 8 bases at J, with 14 bases between. The CDR3 contains 14 residues. The CDR3 DNA reads TGTGCCAGCAGCTTAGTGGAGTCCCCTGGCGGCTACACCTTC. Protein: CASSLVESPGGYTF.

V usage is TRBV5-4 and J usage is TRBJ2-5; the D is unclear. This CDR3 spans 13 amino acids. The ends were cut back, 0 bases at V and 7 bases at J, with 10 bases in the middle. Germline CDR1 reads SGHNT; CDR2 reads YYREEE (reference sequence). CDR3 amino acids: CASSLVEIGTQYF. Here the CDR3 DNA reads TGTGCCAGCAGCTTGGTAGAAATTGGGACCCAGTACTTC.

The CDR3 DNA is TGTGCCAGCAGTGAAACTACCGGGACAGGAGGAGGTCAGCCCCAGCATTTT. Its protein is CASSETTGTGGGQPQHF. The J gene is TRBJ1-5, the V gene TRBV2, with TRBD1 matching over 8 bases. Germline V gene sequence: CDR1 SNHLY, CDR2 FYNNEI. The CDR3 is 17 amino acids. V dropped 2 bases and J dropped 6; count of bases not matched to a gene: 12.

This clone was detected only once. J is TRBJ1-1 and V is TRBV6-1, with D unresolved. This CDR3 contains 14 residues. Germline V lookup: CDR1 MNHNS, CDR2 SASEGT. V lost 2 bases and J 5 bases, leaving 12 bases between the germline ends. The CDR3: CASSETREGTEAFF. In DNA form, the CDR3 reads TGTGCCAGCAGTGAAACTAGGGAGGGAACTGAAGCTTTCTTT.

The chain carries TRBV9 and TRBJ1-5; a weak D match, TRBD1 (6 bases). Trimming removed 5 bases at V and 6 bases at J, with 15 bases between. Germline loops: CDR1 SGDLS, CDR2 YYNGEE. This CDR3 region has 14 residues. The CDR3 region has the DNA TGTGCCAGCAGAGACAGGTTTAGTCCTCAGCCCCAGCATTTT. As protein: CASRDRFSPQPQHF.

This chain connects TRBV29-1 to TRBJ1-4, with 10 bases fitting TRBD1. V trimming: 5 bases; J trimming: 5 bases; junction bases outside the gene matches: 2. The CDR3 runs 13 residues. Germline V gives CDR1 SQVTM, CDR2 ANQGSEA. The CDR3 sequence: CSVPTGGNEKLFF. CDR3 in DNA: TGCAGCGTTCCGACAGGGGGCAATGAAAAACTGTTTTTT.

V and J are TRBV4-1 and TRBJ2-1, with 8 bases identical to TRBD2. The CDR3 spans 15 residues. V gave up 0 bases and J gave up 7 bases; unmatched junction bases: 5. Germline lookup yields CDR1 MGHRA and CDR2 YSYEKL. CDR3 in DNA: TGCGCCAGCAGCCAAGAGGGTAGCGGGGATAATGAGCAGTTCTTC. It encodes CASSQEGSGDNEQFF.

The V call is TRBV29-1, the J call TRBJ2-2, with TRBD2 matching over 10 bases. V lost 4 bases to trimming and J lost 4 bases; unmatched junction nucleotides: 3. CDR1 and CDR2 from the germline V gene are SQVTM and ANQGSEA. The CDR3 spans 14 residues. The DNA for the CDR3 is TGCAGCGTTGGGAGCGGGGGGGGCACCGGGGAGCTGTTTTTT. Translated: CSVGSGGGTGELFF.

The chain has TRBV6-6 and TRBJ2-7; D gene uncertain. Trimming removed 0 bases from V and 5 bases from J, with 14 bases in between. Germline values: CDR1 MNHNY, CDR2 SVGAGI (reference sequence). The CDR3 sequence is 15 residues long. The CDR3: CASSYSASGPHEQYF. The DNA for the CDR3 is TGTGCCAGCAGTTACTCGGCCAGTGGCCCCCACGAGCAGTACTTC.

The chain is built from TRBV6-5 and TRBJ1-2, with 7 bases aligning to TRBD1. The CDR3 consists of 15 residues. Trimming removed 5 bases from V and 7 bases from J; junction bases left unmatched: 13. Germline CDR1 and CDR2: MNHEY and SVGAGI. The CDR3 DNA reads as TGTGCCAGCAGTAAAAGCTACAGGGGCCTGGGTGGCTACACCTTC. The encoded protein is CASSKSYRGLGGYTF.

This chain connects TRBV15 to TRBJ1-6; 7 nucleotides agree with TRBD1. The CDR3 is 17 residues long. V lost 1 base, J lost 3 bases, and 6 bases stayed unmatched. Germline CDR1 LNHNV, CDR2 YYDKDF (reference sequence). CDR3 DNA: TGTGCCACCAGCAGAGGGACAGGATCGATCTATAATTCACCCCTCCACTTT. Residues: CATSRGTGSIYNSPLHF.

The rearrangement links TRBV7-9 to TRBJ2-5, with TRBD2 matching over 13 bases. Losses at the gene ends were 5 bases for V and 5 bases for J; bases not matched to a gene: 8. The germline V gene encodes CDR1 SEHNR and CDR2 FQNEAQ (reference sequence). The CDR3 extends over 16 amino acids. This CDR3 reads CASSLGLAGDQETQYF. DNA of the CDR3: TGTGCCAGCAGCCTAGGACTAGCGGGGGATCAGGAGACCCAGTACTTC.

V gene TRBV6-5 combines with J gene TRBJ2-2; the D is unclear. The V end was cut by 7 bases, the J end by 5 bases, with 14 bases between. CDR3 length: 14 residues. Germline CDR1 and CDR2: MNHEY and SVGAGI. CDR3 sequence: CASTLSFPTGELFF. The DNA of the CDR3 is TGTGCCAGCACCCTATCGTTTCCTACCGGGGAGCTGTTTTTT.

This clone appeared a few times. This rearrangement joins TRBV5-4 to TRBJ2-7, with TRBD1 matching 7 bases. V lost 1 base to trimming and J lost 2 bases; unmatched junction nucleotides: 9. The CDR3 spans 16 residues. Germline CDR1 reads SGHNT; CDR2 reads YYREEE (reference sequence). CDR3 coding DNA: TGTGCCAGCAGCTTGTCCCTAGGACAGGCGACCTACGAGCAGTACTTC. The encoded protein is CASSLSLGQATYEQYF. Full variable domain (rest looked up from reference TRBV5-4 and TRBJ2-7): ETGVTQSPTHLIKTRGQQVTLRCSSQSGHNTVSWYQQALGQGPQFIFQYYREEENGRGNFPPRFSGLQFPNYSSELNVNALELDDSALYLCASSLSLGQATYEQYFGPGTRLTVT.

J is TRBJ2-3 and V is TRBV5-1; D might be TRBD2 (5 bases). Germline-derived CDR1 and CDR2 are SGHRS and YFSETQ. The CDR3 is 15 residues long. V lost 4 bases, J lost 6 bases, and 18 bases lay in between. CDR3 loop: CASSLPGTLADTQYF. The CDR3 coding sequence is TGCGCCAGCAGCCTACCGGGAACTCTCGCTGATACGCAGTATTTT.